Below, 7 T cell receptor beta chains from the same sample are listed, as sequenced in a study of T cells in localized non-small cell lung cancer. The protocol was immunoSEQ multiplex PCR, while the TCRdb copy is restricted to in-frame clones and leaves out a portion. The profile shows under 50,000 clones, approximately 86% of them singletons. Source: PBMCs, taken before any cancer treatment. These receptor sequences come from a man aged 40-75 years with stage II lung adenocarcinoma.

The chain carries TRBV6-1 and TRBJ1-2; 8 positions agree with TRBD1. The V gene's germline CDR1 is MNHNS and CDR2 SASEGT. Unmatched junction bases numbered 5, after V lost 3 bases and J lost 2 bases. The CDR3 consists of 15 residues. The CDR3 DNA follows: TGTGCCAGCAGTGAGGGACAGGTACCGAACTATGGCTACACCTTC. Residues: CASSEGQVPNYGYTF.

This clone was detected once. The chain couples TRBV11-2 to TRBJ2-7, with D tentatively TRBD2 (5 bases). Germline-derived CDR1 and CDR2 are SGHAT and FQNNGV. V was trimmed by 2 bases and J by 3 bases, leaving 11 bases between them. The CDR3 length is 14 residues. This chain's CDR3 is CASSLSSRDYEQYV. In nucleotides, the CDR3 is TGTGCCAGCAGCTTATCCAGTCGGGACTACGAGCAGTACGTC.

The CDR3 protein is CASKPGTGGGSGANVLTF. For the CDR3, the DNA is TGTGCCTCAAAACCGGGGACAGGGGGTGGCTCTGGGGCCAACGTCCTGACTTTC. The rearrangement joins TRBV27 to TRBJ2-6, with 11 bases aligning to TRBD1. CDR3 length: 18 residues. After removal of 11 bases from V and 0 bases from J, the junction contained 12 bases not matched to a gene. Germline CDR1 and CDR2: MNHEY and SMNVEV (reference sequence).

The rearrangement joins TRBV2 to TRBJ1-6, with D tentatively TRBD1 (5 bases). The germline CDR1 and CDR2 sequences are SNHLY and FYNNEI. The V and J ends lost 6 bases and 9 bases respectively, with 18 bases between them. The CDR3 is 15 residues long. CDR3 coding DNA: TGTGCCAGCAGGATAAAACAGGTTACGCCTTCACCCCTCCACTTT. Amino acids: CASRIKQVTPSPLHF.

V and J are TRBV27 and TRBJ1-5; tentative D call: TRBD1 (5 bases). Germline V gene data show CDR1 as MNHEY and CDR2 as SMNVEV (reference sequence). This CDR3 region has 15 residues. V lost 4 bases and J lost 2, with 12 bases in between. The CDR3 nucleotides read TGTGCCAGCAGTTCCACCTTGGGGGGCAATCAGCCCCAGCATTTT. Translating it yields CASSSTLGGNQPQHF.

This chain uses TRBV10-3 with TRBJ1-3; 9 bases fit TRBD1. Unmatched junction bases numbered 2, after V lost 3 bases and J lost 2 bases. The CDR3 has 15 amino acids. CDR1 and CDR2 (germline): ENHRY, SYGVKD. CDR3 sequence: CAISEGQGTGNTIYF. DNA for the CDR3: TGTGCCATCAGTGAAGGACAGGGGACTGGAAACACCATATATTTT.

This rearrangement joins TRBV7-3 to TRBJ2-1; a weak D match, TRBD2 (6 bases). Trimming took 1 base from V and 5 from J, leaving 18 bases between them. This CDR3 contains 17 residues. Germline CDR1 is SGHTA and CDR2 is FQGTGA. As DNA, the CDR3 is TGTGCCAGCAGCTTAAGGGGACCCGTCGGAGGGAACAATGAGCAGTTCTTC. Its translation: CASSLRGPVGGNNEQFF.